This T cell receptor (beta chain) derives from a study of blood T cell repertoires in COVID-19. About the study: Spain, Italy and the United States supplied samples that represented acute and convalescent COVID-19. T cells, B-cell-depleted T cells, or PBMCs supplied cDNA or gDNA.

Cohort placement rested on clinical history that participants reported themselves. Profiled with immunoSEQ multiplex PCR; TCRdb holds only in-frame clones, not every one. Of approximately 280,000 clones in the sample, 90% were seen once. The CDR3 is 15 amino acids. The chain links TRBV21-1 to TRBJ2-3; TRBD2, as called in the table, went unchecked against the DNA. TRBV21-1 has pseudogene status. The sequencing input was PBMCs or T cells enriched from blood (not recorded which). This clonotype was sampled from a woman in her late teens or twenties with acute COVID-19. The DNA for the CDR3 is TGTGCCAGCAGCTTAGGAGATCTAGGAGGAGATACGCAGTATTTT. Residues: CASSLGDLGGDTQYF.